This T cell receptor beta chain was identified in a study of cytomegalovirus exposure and HLA in healthy donors (dated by TCRdb to 2016 to 2017). With regard to the full study: In an earlier analysis of roughly 500 of the donors, about 270 Gb of sequence data and 90 million to 130 million unique TCR beta sequences from roughly 200 million T cells were reported. Both class I and class II loci were covered by HLA typing, at four-digit resolution. In the later analysis, no new phenotypic data were used to find candidate immune exposures; instead, reliance was placed on TCR beta sequences and their occurrence across donors. The genetic ancestry cluster associated with self-reported Caucasian donors included around four fifths of the roughly 410 genotyped donors. A later genetic analysis took genome-wide SNP genotypes for about 55% of the roughly 700 donors and used that subset as a discovery cohort. The study aimed to test whether cataloging public T cell receptors could reveal signatures of past pathogen exposure. In addition to the first cohort of 666 subjects, a separate validation cohort of approximately 130 different subjects was used. The study combined high-throughput TCR immunosequencing, statistical association of individual TCRs with disease status, and machine learning to predict cytomegalovirus infection status. The study profiled the T cell repertoires of under 850 subjects by immunosequencing and related them to cytomegalovirus serostatus. Five DR-DQ haplotypes were treated as single units for association and clustering because of strong linkage in the cohort. A later analysis re-analyzed previously published TCR beta repertoires from several hundred donors and added high-resolution HLA genotyping to study TCR occurrence patterns. An early release that covered about 640 HLA-typed donors contained around 300 gigabases of sequencing data and tens of millions of unique TCR sequences. To decide whether each TCR beta V gene segment behaved as functional or pseudogenic, an earlier analysis of some 600 of the donors relied on high-throughput TCR beta sequencing. The number of typed donors differed by locus: about 620-640 for A, B, C, DRB1 and DQB1; approximately 540 for DQA1; some 610 for DPA1; and approximately 450 for DPB1. Donor age, sex, ethnicity and CMV serostatus were compiled together with the repertoire data. Every discovery cohort repertoire had been produced on one sequencing platform. On average, roughly 250,000 unique TCR beta nucleotide sequences were sequenced per donor among 398 genotyped donors of the cohort, with 15% to 20% of those sequences being non-productive. Here is what the overall study found, with its caveats: Most TCR sequences were observed very rarely across donors, whereas some public TCRs were present in many individuals. It was suggested by the authors that the approach could potentially be generalized to other disease states and immunological phenotypes. Immune exposure information for the cohort was limited to CMV serostatus. A further reported finding was that TCR beta sequences accurately predicted the HLA-A and HLA-B alleles for most subjects in the first cohort. Sequencing depth was assumed to be roughly uniform across donors in the presence/absence analyses, though that assumption may not hold. In a later analysis, several top co-occurrence clusters were reported to appear linked to parvovirus B19, influenza, CMV and Epstein-Barr virus. Approximately 18 rarely observed V segments, including chromosome 9 orphons, were excluded from the earlier analysis of some 590 of the donors because counts were too low. Linkage disequilibrium might explain the correlated functional status among segregating V segments, but an unknown experimental factor could not be excluded. In a later analysis, HLA-associated TCR beta chains were found to be more clonally expanded and to have lower generation probabilities than equally common non-associated chains. Strong co-occurrence of HLA alleles, especially DR and DQ, made assigning TCR associations to individual alleles difficult. V-gene and J-gene trimming of TCR beta chains was associated with a missense DCLRE1C variant in a later genetic analysis, and the association was replicated in an independent cohort. In a later genetic analysis, fewer N-insertions in productive TCRs were reported among donors in an Asian-associated ancestry cluster than the approximately 710-donor mean. A total of around 150 TCR beta chains were listed by the study as associated with cytomegalovirus. Most CMV-associated TCR beta chains appeared to be HLA-restricted in a later analysis, and the HLA associations seemed to be driven largely by CMV exposure. According to a later analysis, TCR association rates differed among HLA loci, with DRB1 alleles showing the most associated TCRs and HLA-C alleles showing the fewest. In vitro tests confirmed that three of the cytomegalovirus-associated TCR beta chains recognize cytomegalovirus antigens. Some IMGT-functional V segments, including TRBV6-2 and TRBV6-3, could not be told apart with the 87-base-pair reads, so those segments were excluded. The sequencing pipeline was judged likely to have produced a cluster of highly shared sequence variants as a technical artifact. Because HLA typing was missing for some donors at each locus, association tests included only the typed subset. An earlier analysis of approximately 530 of the donors showed that most TCR beta V segments appeared in productive rearrangements either about 87% or about 30% of the time, which broadly matched IMGT annotations. The classifier was reported to diagnose cytomegalovirus status with high specificity and sensitivity in both the original and validation cohorts. At a false discovery rate of 0.05, a later analysis linked roughly 17,000 TCR beta sequences to specific HLA alleles. The cohort was sequenced for TCR beta chains only, and without alpha or paired-chain data the features that could be detected were limited.

A remark on this clone: Its antigen is not yet known. No base quality values were provided; no much bigger clone lies one nucleotide off.

In total, roughly 670 healthy bone marrow donors made up the cohort. At the time of sampling, all cohort members were nominally healthy, though unrecorded immune exposures were likely present. The donor was CMV seropositive and was included in the group of some 290 seropositive cohort members. Every donor gave a peripheral blood sample, and the peripheral blood mononuclear cells from that sample were used for TCR beta sequencing. Genomic DNA extraction from the blood cell samples was performed with the Qiagen DNeasy Blood Extraction Kit. The CDR3, cysteine through phenylalanine, is 14 amino acids long. The read is trimmed to its CDR3 DNA, 42 bases read in frame from base 1. The library was generated by the immunoSEQ multiplex PCR assay. A mixture of 60 forward primers for TCR Vbeta segments and 13 reverse primers for TCR Jbeta segments was used in the multiplex PCR. A multiplex PCR assay on genomic DNA amplified the CDR3 region of rearranged TCR beta genes. The amplified TCR beta libraries were sequenced on the Illumina HiSeq System as 87-base-pair reads. In the authors' own workflow: In a later analysis, about 80 million unique TCR beta chains were counted across the 650 to 750 repertoires, and approximately 11 million of these chains were shared by at least two donors. Raw reads were error-corrected and collapsed into unique sequences with a nearest-neighbor algorithm that merged closely related sequences to remove PCR and sequencing errors. CDR3 sequences were aligned to IMGT reference sequences to assign V, D and J gene segments. For a sequence to be retained, a match of at least six nucleotides was required to both a V gene segment and a J gene segment. Rearrangements were called productive when the CDR3 lacked stop codons and stayed in frame with V and J; all others were non-productive. Following IMGT convention, CDR3 was defined as the stretch from the second conserved V-encoded cysteine to the conserved J-encoded phenylalanine. The earlier analysis of about 590 of the donors excluded sequences that lacked an unambiguous match to a single V gene segment. An earlier analysis of 500 to 600 of the donors classified V segments as functional when productive rearrangements were above 56.7% and as segregating when the standard deviation between donors was above 5%. A statistical classification framework was developed to diagnose cytomegalovirus status using the catalog of TCR beta chain sequences. A later analysis assigned V and J genes by comparing TCR nucleotide sequences with IMGT/GENE-DB human TR gene sequences. Using the TCRdist pipeline, a later analysis assigned CDR3 sequences along with most-parsimonious VDJ recombination scenarios. A later analysis defined each TCR beta chain by its CDR3 amino acid sequence plus V-gene family, and excluded reads lacking a unique V-gene family. As a way to deal with suspected cross-contamination and a sequencing artifact, a later analysis dropped roughly 600 nucleotide sequences that were highly shared and had low generation probability. For each public chain, a later analysis derived a clonal expansion index from normalized ranks of inferred template counts within each repertoire. In a later analysis, generation probabilities were computed using a VDJ recombination model fitted to out-of-frame rearrangements, and the results were checked against IGoR. In a later analysis, TCR-TCR, TCR-HLA and TCR-CMV co-occurrence was scored with hypergeometric tests, and a repertoire-size bias correction was applied to TCR pairs. False discovery rates were estimated in a later analysis by permuting HLA or CMV assignments 20 times. A later analysis grouped co-occurring TCRs with DBSCAN, adding TCRdist sequence similarity when clustering within HLA-allele-positive subsets. Co-occurrence clustering excluded repertoires with fewer than 30,000 or more than 120,000 public chains, plus five with anomalous nucleotide sharing. As stored in TCRdb, this immuneACCESS dataset retains in-frame rearrangements with V and J assigned. A fraction of the clones does not appear; measured against another copy, unresolved V genes explain less than half of the discrepancy, and the remainder lacks a known reason. From that table come the V and J calls and clone size; the DNA was used to work out D and trimming. This sample is represented by around 170,000 clones; over 75% of them were singletons. The leading ten clones occupy about 5.7% of the sample.

This clonotype was obtained from a man aged 35-49 years in good health and CMV-seropositive. The sequenced sample consisted of PBMCs. The V gene is TRBV12-2 and the J gene is TRBJ1-3; the table's TRBD1 call for D was not verified on the DNA. TRBV12-2 represents a pseudogene. The nucleotide sequence reads TGTGCGAGCCCAACGGACAGGGCTAGAAACACCATATATTTT. Protein translation: CASPTDRARNTIYF.